The present T cell receptor (beta chain) was sequenced within a study of T cell clusters in autoimmune cytopenias. Study-level information: A median of 51,575 TRB reads per sample yielded a median approximately 2,300 distinct clonotypes. Study outcomes and limitations: TRB repertoire shifts in secondary cytopenia and chronic lymphocytic leukemia mostly reflected lymphoma, not autoimmunity. Clustering suggested that physiological T cell clusters were missing in primary autoimmune cytopenia patients.

TRB was amplified by touch-down multiplex PCR, primer pools A and B combined. Following a re-call of the multiplex PCR reads, TCRdb has one entry per CDR3 protein and lacks DNA. The sample data list a few thousand distinct CDR3 sequences. TRB was amplified from about 250 ng of peripheral blood genomic DNA per sample. Per germline, CDR1 MNHNS and CDR2 SASEGT. This CDR3 is built from 14 residues. According to its frequency, this clonotype is medium-sized. Its antigen is unidentified. These data also featured in a second study, about T cell repertoires in aging, cancer and after chemotherapy. This second report adds: Loss of evenness, beyond lost richness, contributed to age-related TCR diversity decline in cancer patients.

The TCR comes from a human donor in good health. The chain joins TRBV6-1 to TRBJ2-7; absent DNA, TCRdb's TRBD1 call cannot be checked. Sequencing input: peripheral blood. CDR3 loop: CASIMDRGGYEQYF.